Only a few counts were recorded for the clone carrying this TCR beta chain. Its antigen is still unknown. The data were obtained in a study of cytomegalovirus exposure and HLA in healthy donors. This CDR3 contains 15 residues. V was shortened by 3 bases and J by 2 bases, with 13 bases between the two germline ends. Germline V gene lookup returns CDR1 SGHRS and CDR2 YFSETQ. Amplification used 60 Vbeta primers and 13 Jbeta primers. Sequencing was performed with immunoSEQ multiplex PCR; in TCRdb, only in-frame clones are kept and a portion is missing. The data hold some 180,000 clones, with 73% observed a single time. Whole-study findings and limits: Beyond CMV serostatus, there was no information to go on about immune exposure. Researchers reported in a later analysis that common viral pathogens appeared linked to several top clusters. The authors later found HLA-associated TCR beta chains more clonally expanded than equally common others. Most TCR sequences proved rare, with some public TCRs found in many donors.

The TCR originated in a woman aged 18-29 years in good health and CMV-seropositive. Sequenced input: PBMCs. The V gene is TRBV5-1, the J gene TRBJ2-3; D is unresolved. CDR3 in amino acids: CASSSDASVTDTQYF. The CDR3 nucleotides read TGCGCCAGCAGCTCGGATGCCAGCGTCACAGATACGCAGTATTTT.